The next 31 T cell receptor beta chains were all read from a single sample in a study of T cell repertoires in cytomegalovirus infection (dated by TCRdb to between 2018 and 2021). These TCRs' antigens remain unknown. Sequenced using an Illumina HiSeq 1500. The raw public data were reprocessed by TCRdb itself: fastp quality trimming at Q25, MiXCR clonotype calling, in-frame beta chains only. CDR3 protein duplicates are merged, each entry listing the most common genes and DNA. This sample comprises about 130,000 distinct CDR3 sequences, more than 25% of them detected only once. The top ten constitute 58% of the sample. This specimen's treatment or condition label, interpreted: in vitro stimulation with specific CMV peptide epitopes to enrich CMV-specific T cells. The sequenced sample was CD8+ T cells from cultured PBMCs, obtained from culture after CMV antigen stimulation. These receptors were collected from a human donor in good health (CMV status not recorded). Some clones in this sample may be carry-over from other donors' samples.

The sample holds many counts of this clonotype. CDR3 nucleotides: TGTGCCAGCAGTTACTCGAGGGACATCTCCTACGAGCAGTACTTC. Encoded protein: CASSYSRDISYEQYF. V usage is TRBV6-5 and J usage is TRBJ2-7; D is possibly TRBD1 (6 bases). The length of the CDR3 is 15 residues. Germline values: CDR1 MNHEY, CDR2 SVGAGI. V dropped 0 bases and J dropped 0 bases, with 9 bases sitting between them.

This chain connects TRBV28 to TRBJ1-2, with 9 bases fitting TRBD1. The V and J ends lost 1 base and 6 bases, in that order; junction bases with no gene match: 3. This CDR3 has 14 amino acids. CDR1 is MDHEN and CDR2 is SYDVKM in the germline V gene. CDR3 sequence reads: CASSLLGQGHGYTF. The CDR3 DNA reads TGTGCCAGCAGTTTATTGGGACAGGGACATGGCTACACCTTC.

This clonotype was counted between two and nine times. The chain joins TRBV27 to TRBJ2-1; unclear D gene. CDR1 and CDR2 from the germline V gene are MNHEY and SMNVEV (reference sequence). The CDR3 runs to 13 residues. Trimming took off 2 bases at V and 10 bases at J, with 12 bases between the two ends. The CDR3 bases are TGTGCCAGCAGTTTAGTGCCGAGCCCGGAGCAGTTCTTC. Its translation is CASSLVPSPEQFF.

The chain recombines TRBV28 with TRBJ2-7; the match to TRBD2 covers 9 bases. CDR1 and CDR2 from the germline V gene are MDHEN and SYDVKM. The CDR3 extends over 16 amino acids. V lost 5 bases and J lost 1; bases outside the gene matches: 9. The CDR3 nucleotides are TGTGCCAGCAGTCCCGAAGCGGGGGGCCTATCCTACGAGCAGTACTTC. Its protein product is CASSPEAGGLSYEQYF.

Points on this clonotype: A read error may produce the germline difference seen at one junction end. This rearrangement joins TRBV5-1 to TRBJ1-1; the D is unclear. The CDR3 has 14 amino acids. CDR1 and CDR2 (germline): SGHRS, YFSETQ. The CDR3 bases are TGCGCCAGCAGCCCGATTGGCTGGAACACTGATGCTTTCTTT. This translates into CASSPIGWNTDAFF.

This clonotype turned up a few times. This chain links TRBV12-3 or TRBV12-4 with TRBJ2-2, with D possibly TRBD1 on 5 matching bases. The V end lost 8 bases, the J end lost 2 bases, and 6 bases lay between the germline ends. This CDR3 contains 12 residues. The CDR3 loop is CASQGNTGELFF. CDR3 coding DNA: TGTGCCAGCCAGGGCAACACCGGGGAGCTGTTTTTT.

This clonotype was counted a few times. CDR3 loop: CASSLAYLAVDEQFF. The CDR3 DNA reads TGTGCCAGCAGTTTAGCGTATCTAGCAGTGGATGAGCAGTTCTTC. The rearrangement links TRBV12-3 or TRBV12-4 to TRBJ2-1, with a tentative D call TRBD2 (5 bases). With 0 bases removed from V and 8 bases from J, the gap between germline ends came to 14 bases. The CDR3 sequence is 15 residues long.

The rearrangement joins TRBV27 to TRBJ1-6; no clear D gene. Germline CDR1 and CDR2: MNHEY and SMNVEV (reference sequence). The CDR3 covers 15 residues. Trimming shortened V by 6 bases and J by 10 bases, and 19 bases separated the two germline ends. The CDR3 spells CASRPWEGPVSPLHF. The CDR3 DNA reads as TGTGCCAGCAGACCCTGGGAAGGCCCCGTCTCACCCCTCCACTTT.

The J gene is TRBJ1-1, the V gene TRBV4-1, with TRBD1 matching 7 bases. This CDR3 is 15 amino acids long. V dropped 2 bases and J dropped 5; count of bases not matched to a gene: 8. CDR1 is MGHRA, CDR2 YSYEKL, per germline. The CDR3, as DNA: TGCGCCAGCAGCCAACCGACAGGGAGAGGGACTGAAGCTTTCTTT. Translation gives CASSQPTGRGTEAFF.

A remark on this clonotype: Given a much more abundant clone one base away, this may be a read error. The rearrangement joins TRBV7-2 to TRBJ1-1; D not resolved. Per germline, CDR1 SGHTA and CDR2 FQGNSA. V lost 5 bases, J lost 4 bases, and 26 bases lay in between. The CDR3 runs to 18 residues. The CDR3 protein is CASSARERYIFSPTEAFF. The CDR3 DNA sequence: TGTGCCAGCAGCGCCAGAGAAAGGTACATTTTTAGCCCCACTGAAGCTTTCTTT.

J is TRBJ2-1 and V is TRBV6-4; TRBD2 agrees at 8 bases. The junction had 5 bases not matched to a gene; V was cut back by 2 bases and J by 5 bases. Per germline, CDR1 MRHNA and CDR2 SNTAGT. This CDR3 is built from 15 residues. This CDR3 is CASSDRAGGNNEQFF. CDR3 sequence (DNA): TGTGCCAGCAGTGACCGGGCGGGGGGTAACAATGAGCAGTTCTTC.

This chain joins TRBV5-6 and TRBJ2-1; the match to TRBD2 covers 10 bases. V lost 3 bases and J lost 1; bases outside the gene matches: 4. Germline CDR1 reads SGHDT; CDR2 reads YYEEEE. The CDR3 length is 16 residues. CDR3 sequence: CASSSLSGGSYNEQFF. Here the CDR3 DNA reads TGTGCCAGCAGCTCCCTTAGCGGGGGGTCCTACAATGAGCAGTTCTTC.

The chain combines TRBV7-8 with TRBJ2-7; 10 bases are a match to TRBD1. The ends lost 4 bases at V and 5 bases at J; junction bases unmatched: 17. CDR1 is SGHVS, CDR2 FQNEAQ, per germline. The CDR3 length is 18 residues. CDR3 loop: CASSSPLSGTGAYNEQYF. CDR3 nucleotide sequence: TGTGCCAGCAGCTCTCCCCTCTCCGGGACAGGGGCGTATAACGAGCAGTACTTC.

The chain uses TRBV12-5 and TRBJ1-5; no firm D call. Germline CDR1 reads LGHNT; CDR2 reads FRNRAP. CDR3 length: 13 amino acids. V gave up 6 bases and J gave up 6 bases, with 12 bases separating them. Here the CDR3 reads CASGPMVTQPQHF. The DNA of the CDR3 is TGTGCTAGTGGGCCTATGGTTACTCAGCCCCAGCATTTT.

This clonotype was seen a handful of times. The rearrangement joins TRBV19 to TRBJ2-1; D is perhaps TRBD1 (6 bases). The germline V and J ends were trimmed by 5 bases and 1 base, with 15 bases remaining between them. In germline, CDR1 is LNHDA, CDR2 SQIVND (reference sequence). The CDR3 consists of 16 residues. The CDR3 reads CASSPQGVASYNEQFF. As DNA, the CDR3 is TGTGCCAGTAGTCCACAGGGTGTCGCATCCTACAATGAGCAGTTCTTC. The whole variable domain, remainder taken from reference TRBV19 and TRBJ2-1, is DGGITQSPKYLFRKEGQNVTLSCEQNLNHDAMYWYRQDPGQGLRLIYYSQIVNDFQKGDIAEGYSVSREKKESFPLTVTSAQKNPTAFYLCASSPQGVASYNEQFFGPGTRLTVL.

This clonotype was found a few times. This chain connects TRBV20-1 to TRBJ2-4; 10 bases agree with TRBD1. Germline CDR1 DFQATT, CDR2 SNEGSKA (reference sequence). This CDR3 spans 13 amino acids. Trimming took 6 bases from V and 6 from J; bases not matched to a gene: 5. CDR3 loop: CSATGQGGNIQYF. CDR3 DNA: TGCAGTGCCACTGGACAGGGGGGAAACATTCAGTACTTC.

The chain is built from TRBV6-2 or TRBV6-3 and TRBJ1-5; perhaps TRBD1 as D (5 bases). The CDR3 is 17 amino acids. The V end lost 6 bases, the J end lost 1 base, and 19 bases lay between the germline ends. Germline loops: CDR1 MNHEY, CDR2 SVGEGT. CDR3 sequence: CASRIHGGSRSNQPQHF. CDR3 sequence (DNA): TGTGCCAGCAGAATTCACGGGGGTAGTAGAAGCAATCAGCCCCAGCATTTT.

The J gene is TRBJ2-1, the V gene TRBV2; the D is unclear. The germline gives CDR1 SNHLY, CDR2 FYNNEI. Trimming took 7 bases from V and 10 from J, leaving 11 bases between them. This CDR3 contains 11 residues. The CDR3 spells CASITGREQFF. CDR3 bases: TGTGCCAGCATCACGGGCCGGGAGCAGTTCTTC.

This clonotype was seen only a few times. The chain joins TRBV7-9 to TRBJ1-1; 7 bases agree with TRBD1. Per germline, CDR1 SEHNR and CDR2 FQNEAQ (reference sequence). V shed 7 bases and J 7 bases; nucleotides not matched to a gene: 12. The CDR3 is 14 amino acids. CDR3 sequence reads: CASTSIPGTDEAFF. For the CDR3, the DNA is TGTGCCAGCACCTCCATCCCTGGGACAGATGAAGCTTTCTTT. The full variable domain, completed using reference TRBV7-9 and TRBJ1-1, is DTGVSQNPRHKITKRGQNVTFRCDPISEHNRLYWYRQTLGQGPEFLTYFQNEAQLEKSRLLSDRFSAERPKGSFSTLEIQRTEQGDSAMYLCASTSIPGTDEAFFGQGTRLTVV.

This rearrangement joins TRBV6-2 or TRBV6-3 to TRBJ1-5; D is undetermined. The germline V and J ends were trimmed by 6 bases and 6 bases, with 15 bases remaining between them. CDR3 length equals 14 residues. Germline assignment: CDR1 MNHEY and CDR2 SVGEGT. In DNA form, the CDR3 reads TGTGCCAGCAGCGCTGGGCCGCTCGGTCAGCCCCAGCATTTT. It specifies CASSAGPLGQPQHF.

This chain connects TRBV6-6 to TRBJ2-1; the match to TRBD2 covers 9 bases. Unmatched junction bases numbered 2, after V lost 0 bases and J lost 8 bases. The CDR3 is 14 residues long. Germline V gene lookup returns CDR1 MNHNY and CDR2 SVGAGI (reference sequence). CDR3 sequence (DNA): TGTGCCAGCAGTTACTCAGGGACTAGCTATGAGCAGTTCTTC. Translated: CASSYSGTSYEQFF.

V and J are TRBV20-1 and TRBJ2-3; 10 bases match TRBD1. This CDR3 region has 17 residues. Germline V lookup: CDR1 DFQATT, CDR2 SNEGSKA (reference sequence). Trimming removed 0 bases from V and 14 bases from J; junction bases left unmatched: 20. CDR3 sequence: CSARDSGRGQGPDTGYF. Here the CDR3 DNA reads TGCAGTGCTAGAGACAGTGGAAGGGGACAGGGGCCAGATACGGGGTATTTT.

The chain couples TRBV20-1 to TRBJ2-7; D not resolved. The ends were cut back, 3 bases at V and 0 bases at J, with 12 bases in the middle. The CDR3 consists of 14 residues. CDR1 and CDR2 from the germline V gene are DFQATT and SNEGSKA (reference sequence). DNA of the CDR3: TGCAGTGCTAGGGAAGGTCTGAGCTCCTACGAGCAGTACTTC. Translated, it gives CSAREGLSSYEQYF.

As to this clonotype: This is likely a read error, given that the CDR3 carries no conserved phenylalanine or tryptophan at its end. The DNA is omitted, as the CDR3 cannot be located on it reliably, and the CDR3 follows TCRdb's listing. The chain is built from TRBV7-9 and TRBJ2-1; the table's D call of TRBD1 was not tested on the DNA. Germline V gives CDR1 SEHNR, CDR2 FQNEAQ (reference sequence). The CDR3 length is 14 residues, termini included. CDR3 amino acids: CASSLDWARGTGDL.

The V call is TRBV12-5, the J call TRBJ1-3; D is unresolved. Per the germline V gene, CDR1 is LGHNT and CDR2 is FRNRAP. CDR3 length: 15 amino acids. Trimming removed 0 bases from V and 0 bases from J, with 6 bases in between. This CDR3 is CASGLVPVSGNTIYF. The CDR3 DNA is TGTGCTAGTGGTTTGGTACCTGTCTCTGGAAACACCATATATTTT.

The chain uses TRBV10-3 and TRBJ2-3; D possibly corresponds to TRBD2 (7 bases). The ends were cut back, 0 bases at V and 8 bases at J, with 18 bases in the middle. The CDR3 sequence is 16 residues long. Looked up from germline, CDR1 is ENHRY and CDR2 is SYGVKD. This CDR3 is CAISESLGGGSATQYF. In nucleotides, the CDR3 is TGTGCCATCAGTGAGTCCCTGGGCGGGGGCTCGGCTACGCAGTATTTT.

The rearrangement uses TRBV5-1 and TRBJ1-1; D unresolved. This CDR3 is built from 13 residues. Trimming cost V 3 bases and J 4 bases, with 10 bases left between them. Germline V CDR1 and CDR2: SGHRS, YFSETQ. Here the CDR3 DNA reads TGCGCCAGCAGCTGGGTACAAGGCACTGAAGCTTTCTTT. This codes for CASSWVQGTEAFF.

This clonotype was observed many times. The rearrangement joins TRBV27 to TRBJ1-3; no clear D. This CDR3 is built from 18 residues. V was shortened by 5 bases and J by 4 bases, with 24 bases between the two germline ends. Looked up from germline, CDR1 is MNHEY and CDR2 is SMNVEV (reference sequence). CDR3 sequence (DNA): TGTGCCAGCAGTCTGGTGGCCCCTCCCGGGAGGCCGGGAAACACCATATATTTT. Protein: CASSLVAPPGRPGNTIYF.

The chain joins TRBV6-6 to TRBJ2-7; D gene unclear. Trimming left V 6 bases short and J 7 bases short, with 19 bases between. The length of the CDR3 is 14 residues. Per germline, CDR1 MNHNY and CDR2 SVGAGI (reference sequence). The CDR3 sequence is CASRRTVEIGEQYF. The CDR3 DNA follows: TGTGCCAGCAGGCGTACAGTAGAGATTGGGGAGCAGTACTTC.

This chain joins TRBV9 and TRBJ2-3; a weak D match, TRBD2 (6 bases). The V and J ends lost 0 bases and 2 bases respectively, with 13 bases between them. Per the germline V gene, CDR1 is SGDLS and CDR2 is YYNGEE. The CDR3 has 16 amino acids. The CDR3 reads CASSVVPGEATDTQYF. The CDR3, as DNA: TGTGCCAGCAGCGTAGTTCCCGGGGAGGCCACAGATACGCAGTATTTT.

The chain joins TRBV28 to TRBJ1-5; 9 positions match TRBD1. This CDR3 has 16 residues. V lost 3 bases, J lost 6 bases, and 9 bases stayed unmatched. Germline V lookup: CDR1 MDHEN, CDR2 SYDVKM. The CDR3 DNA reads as TGTGCCAGCAGTTTCCCGGACAGGGGAGGAGGTCAGCCCCAGCATTTT. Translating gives CASSFPDRGGGQPQHF.